This TCR beta chain is from a study of lymphopenia after photon versus proton radiotherapy. This CDR3 is 13 amino acids long. Germline V lookup: CDR1 MNHNS, CDR2 SASEGT. V dropped 4 bases and J dropped 3 bases, with 8 bases sitting between them. The data were produced by immunoSEQ multiplex PCR, yet TCRdb's version contains in-frame clones alone and is incomplete. The data contain 37,000 or so clones, more than 70% of them seen just once; the ten biggest clones take up under 3.5%. There are a few counts of this clone. The sample consisted of peripheral blood, taken from a patient treated with photon-based radiotherapy. The TCR comes from a man in his fifties with gastric cancer. The chain links TRBV6-1 to TRBJ2-3, with D maybe TRBD1 (5 bases). This CDR3 reads CASSGAGTDTQYF. For the CDR3, the DNA is TGTGCCAGCAGTGGGGCAGGGACAGATACGCAGTATTTT.